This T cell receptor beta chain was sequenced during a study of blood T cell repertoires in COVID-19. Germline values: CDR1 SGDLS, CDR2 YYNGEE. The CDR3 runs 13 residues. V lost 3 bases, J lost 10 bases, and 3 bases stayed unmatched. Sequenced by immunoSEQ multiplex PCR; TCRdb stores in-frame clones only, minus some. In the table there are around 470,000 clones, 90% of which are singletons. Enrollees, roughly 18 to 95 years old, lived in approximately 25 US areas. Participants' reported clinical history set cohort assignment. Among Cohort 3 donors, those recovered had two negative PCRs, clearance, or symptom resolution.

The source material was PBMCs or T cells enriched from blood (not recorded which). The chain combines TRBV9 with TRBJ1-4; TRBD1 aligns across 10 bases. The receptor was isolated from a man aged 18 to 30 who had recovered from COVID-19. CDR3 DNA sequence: TGTGCCAGCAGCGGAGGGACAGGGGTAAAACTGTTTTTT. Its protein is CASSGGTGVKLFF.